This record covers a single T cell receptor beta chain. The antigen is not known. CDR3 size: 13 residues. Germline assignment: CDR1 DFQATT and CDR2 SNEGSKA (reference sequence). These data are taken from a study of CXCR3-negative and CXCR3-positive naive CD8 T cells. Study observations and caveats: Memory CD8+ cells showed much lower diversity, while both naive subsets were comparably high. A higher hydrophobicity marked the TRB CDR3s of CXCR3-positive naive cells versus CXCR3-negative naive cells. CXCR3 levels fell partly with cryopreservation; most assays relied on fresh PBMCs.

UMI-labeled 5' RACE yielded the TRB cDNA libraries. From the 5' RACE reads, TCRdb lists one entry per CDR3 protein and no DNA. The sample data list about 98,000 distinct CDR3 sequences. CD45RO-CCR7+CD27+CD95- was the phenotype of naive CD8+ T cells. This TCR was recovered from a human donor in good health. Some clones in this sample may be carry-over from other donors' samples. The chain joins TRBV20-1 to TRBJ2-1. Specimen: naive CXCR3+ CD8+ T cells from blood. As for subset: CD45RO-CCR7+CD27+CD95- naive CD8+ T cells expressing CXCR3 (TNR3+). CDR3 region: CSARDILIDEQFF.